This TCR beta chain was documented in a study of T cells in localized non-small cell lung cancer. Some clones are missing from TCRdb's copy, which holds only in-frame ones; the method was immunoSEQ multiplex PCR. The sample holds some 1,800 clones, 30% to 35% seen once. V gave up 2 bases and J gave up 2 bases, with 15 bases separating them. Looked up from germline, CDR1 is GTSNPN and CDR2 is SVGIG (reference sequence). There are 15 residues in the CDR3. According to the study, adjacent lung free of atypia was obtained at least 2 cm from the tumor margin. The specimen was normal lung tissue next to the tumor, collected before any cancer treatment. The chain is built from TRBV30 and TRBJ1-2, with D unclear. The TCR was taken from a male donor aged 60 or over with stage III squamous cell lung carcinoma. The CDR3 region has the DNA TGTGCCTGGAGTACCCTTAGAGGAAGAAACTATGGCTACACCTTC. Translation: CAWSTLRGRNYGYTF.